This T cell receptor beta chain was identified during a study of molecular identifiers for immune sequencing clone quantification. CDR3 size: 16 residues. This clonotype was counted many times. A much more abundant neighbour one base away suggests this may be a read error. Both previously described methods and listed TCR primers were employed to make bulk TCR libraries. Via MiXCR, TCRdb re-called the PCR reads, giving one row per CDR3 protein. The data show some 65,000 distinct CDR3 sequences, roughly 18% seen once. This clonotype originated in a human donor in good health. Some libraries in this study had Jurkat cell RNA spiked in. Sequenced material: naive CD8+ T cells from blood, with Jurkat cell RNA spiked in. The sample's subset: FACS-sorted CD8+CD4-CCR7+CD45RA+ naive T cells. The J gene is TRBJ2-5, the V gene TRBV23-1, with 12 bases that match TRBD1. TRBV23-1 belongs to the ORF category, with a function that is uncertain. The CDR3 loop reads CASSQSWDRGQGTQYF. In DNA, the CDR3 is TGCGCCAGCAGTCAATCGTGGGACAGGGGGCAAGGGACCCAGTACTTC.